The clone carrying this T cell receptor beta chain was found a few times. What it binds is unknown. CDR3 length: 15 residues. The V end lost 6 bases, the J end lost 6 bases, and 19 bases lay between the germline ends. CDR1 is MNHEY and CDR2 is SMNVEV in the germline V gene (reference sequence). This record belongs to a study of cytomegalovirus exposure and HLA in healthy donors. Study as a whole: Samples from HLA-typed donors yielded about 85 million unique TCRs in an early data release. Whole-study findings and limits: Clonal expansion was found to be greater in HLA-associated TCR beta chains than in equally common others in a later analysis.

PCR employed 60 Vbeta and 13 Jbeta primers. As originally analysed: Later work found about 80 million unique TCR beta chains, with 9 million to 13 million shared. Repertoires were generated with immunoSEQ multiplex PCR, while TCRdb's copy carries only in-frame clones and drops some. For V, J and clone size, that table is used; D and trimming come from the DNA. This repertoire shows under 130,000 clones, over 80% found once; its top ten account for about 5.9%. What was sequenced was PBMCs. The sequence derives from a man aged 18 to 29 in good health and CMV-seronegative. The chain has TRBV27 and TRBJ2-3; the D gene is possibly TRBD1 (6 bases). The CDR3 loop is CASSLATTGRDTQYF. The CDR3 DNA follows: TGTGCCAGCAGCCTCGCCACGACAGGCAGGGATACGCAGTATTTT.